This TCR beta chain was retrieved from a study of post-analysis software for immune sequencing data. In germline, CDR1 is SGHDT, CDR2 YYEEEE. The CDR3 has 12 amino acids. V gave up 3 bases and J gave up 8 bases, with 11 bases separating them. The library was made from cDNA and included unique molecular identifiers. TCRdb reanalysed the PCR reads using MiXCR and keeps one entry per CDR3 protein. The sample carries about 770,000 distinct CDR3 sequences, 46% recorded once. This clonotype was counted a few times. Antigen specificity is unknown. Study-wide points: The five TRBV segments detected at higher frequency in patients than in controls included TRBV5-6, TRBV5-1 and TRBV20-1.

This receptor was identified in a girl aged 10 to 17 with multiple sclerosis. Input material: blood. V usage is TRBV5-6 and J usage is TRBJ1-2, with D possibly matching TRBD1 (5 bases). The CDR3 region is CASSSPGRGYTF. CDR3 DNA sequence: TGTGCCAGCAGCTCCCCAGGGCGGGGCTACACCTTC.